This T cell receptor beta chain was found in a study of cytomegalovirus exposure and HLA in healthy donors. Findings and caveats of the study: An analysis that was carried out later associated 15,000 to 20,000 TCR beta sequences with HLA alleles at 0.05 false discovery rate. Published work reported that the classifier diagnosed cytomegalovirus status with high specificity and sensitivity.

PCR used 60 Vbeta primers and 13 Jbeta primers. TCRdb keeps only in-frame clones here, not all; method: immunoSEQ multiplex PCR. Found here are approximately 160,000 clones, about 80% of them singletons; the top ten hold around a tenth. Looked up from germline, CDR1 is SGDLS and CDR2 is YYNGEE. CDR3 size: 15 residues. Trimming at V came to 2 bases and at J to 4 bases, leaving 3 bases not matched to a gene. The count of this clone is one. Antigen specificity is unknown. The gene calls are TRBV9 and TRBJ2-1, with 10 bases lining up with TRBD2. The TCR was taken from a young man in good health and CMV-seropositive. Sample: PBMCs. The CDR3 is CASSVLAGEYNEQFF. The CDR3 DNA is TGTGCCAGCAGCGTCCTAGCGGGGGAGTACAATGAGCAGTTCTTC.